What follows are 13 T cell receptor beta chains derived from one specimen sequenced in a study of CD8+ T cells in alopecia areata. After isolation, RNA underwent reverse transcription to generate cDNA as the sequencing template. Method: immunoSEQ multiplex PCR; TCRdb's copy keeps in-frame clones and lacks some. This table has roughly 130,000 clones, roughly 54% appearing once. The sequenced sample was CD4+ T cells sorted from blood, obtained at week 0. These receptor sequences come from a human donor with alopecia areata.

The chain links TRBV5-4 to TRBJ2-7, with D perhaps TRBD1 (6 bases). CDR1 and CDR2 from the germline V gene are SGHNT and YYREEE (reference sequence). The V and J ends lost 1 base and 2 bases respectively, with 7 bases between them. This CDR3 is built from 13 residues. CDR3 DNA: TGTGCCAGCAGCTTGTCAGGGGCCTACGAGCAGTACTTC. Translated: CASSLSGAYEQYF.

In the case of this clone: An end of the junction differs from the germline gene, which may be a read error. The chain combines TRBV4-1 with TRBJ1-1; D is undetermined. Germline loops: CDR1 MGHRA, CDR2 YSYEKL. The CDR3 extends over 13 amino acids. The CDR3 is CASSQEIVTAREF. CDR3 nucleotide sequence: TGCGCCAGCAGCCAAGAAATAGTTACGGCTCGGGAGTTT.

This rearrangement joins TRBV7-9 to TRBJ1-2, with TRBD1 matching 10 bases. This CDR3 has 13 amino acids. V lost 1 base, J lost 9 bases, and 2 bases stayed unmatched. Germline V CDR1 and CDR2: SEHNR, FQNEAQ (reference sequence). CDR3 nucleotides: TGTGCCAGCAGCTTAGGGACAGGGGGAAGCTACACCTTC. Protein product: CASSLGTGGSYTF. Together with reference TRBV7-9 and TRBJ1-2, the CDR3 gives the full variable domain: DTGVSQNPRHKITKRGQNVTFRCDPISEHNRLYWYRQTLGQGPEFLTYFQNEAQLEKSRLLSDRFSAERPKGSFSTLEIQRTEQGDSAMYLCASSLGTGGSYTFGSGTRLTVV.

This chain uses TRBV6-5 with TRBJ2-5; D might be TRBD1 (6 bases). The CDR3 runs 16 residues. CDR1 is MNHEY and CDR2 is SVGAGI in the germline V gene. The germline V and J ends were trimmed by 0 bases and 2 bases, with 13 bases remaining between them. The CDR3 DNA reads TGTGCCAGCAGTTACTCGATCCAGGGGAGTCAAGAGACCCAGTACTTC. Residues: CASSYSIQGSQETQYF.

This clone was counted once. V is TRBV27 and J is TRBJ2-2; 8 nucleotides match TRBD1. Trimming took 4 bases from V and 7 from J; bases not matched to a gene: 11. CDR3 length: 16 amino acids. CDR1 MNHEY and CDR2 SMNVEV come from the germline V gene (reference sequence). In DNA form, the CDR3 reads TGTGCCAGCAGTTCCCCCCCAGGGGGCGTGCACGGGGAGCTGTTTTTT. Protein: CASSSPPGGVHGELFF.

The chain joins TRBV2 to TRBJ1-6; 7 nucleotides align to TRBD1. The germline V gene has CDR1 SNHLY and CDR2 FYNNEI. CDR3 length: 16 amino acids. Unmatched junction bases numbered 5, after V lost 6 bases and J lost 0 bases. CDR3 residues: CASRGGDSSYNSPLHF. The DNA of the CDR3 is TGTGCCAGCAGAGGGGGGGACAGCTCCTATAATTCACCCCTCCACTTT.

The chain recombines TRBV29-1 with TRBJ2-7; D is unresolved. This CDR3 has 12 amino acids. Germline V gene lookup returns CDR1 SQVTM and CDR2 ANQGSEA. Trimming removed 4 bases from V and 2 bases from J, with 9 bases in between. The CDR3 DNA reads as TGCAGCGTTGGGGCCGGAACCTACGAGCAGTACTTC. It encodes CSVGAGTYEQYF.

The chain uses TRBV2 and TRBJ1-1; maybe TRBD1 (5 bases). The CDR3 has 11 residues. The V end lost 6 bases, the J end lost 5 bases, and 7 bases lay between the germline ends. The V gene's germline CDR1 is SNHLY and CDR2 FYNNEI. The CDR3 protein is CASRGRTEAFF. Here the CDR3 DNA reads TGTGCCAGCAGGGGGCGGACTGAAGCTTTCTTT.

The V call is TRBV6-6, the J call TRBJ2-5; D might be TRBD1 or TRBD2, each matching 5 bases. The CDR3 runs 15 residues. Trimming left V 4 bases short and J 5 bases short, with 17 bases between. CDR1 and CDR2 from the germline V gene are MNHNY and SVGAGI (reference sequence). The CDR3 nucleotides are TGTGCCAGCAGTTCTCGGACTGGGACGGGGGAGACCCAGTACTTC. It encodes CASSSRTGTGETQYF.

This chain connects TRBV7-7 to TRBJ1-6; 7 bases are a match to TRBD1. The junction had 10 bases not matched to a gene; V was cut back by 4 bases and J by 7 bases. Looked up from germline, CDR1 is SSHAT and CDR2 is FNYEAQ (reference sequence). There are 16 residues in the CDR3. DNA for the CDR3: TGTGCCAGCAGCTCAGGGGGGGGAGAAAGGAATTCACCCCTCCACTTT. It yields the protein CASSSGGGERNSPLHF. The whole variable domain, remainder taken from reference TRBV7-7 and TRBJ1-6, is GAGVSQSPRYKVTKRGQDVTLRCDPISSHATLYWYQQALGQGPEFLTYFNYEAQPDKSGLPSDRFSAERPEGSISTLTIQRTEQRDSAMYRCASSSGGGERNSPLHFGNGTRLTVT.

The genes are TRBV30 and TRBJ2-1; D is ambiguous. From germline, CDR1 is GTSNPN and CDR2 SVGIG (reference sequence). V lost 7 bases and J 4 bases, leaving 8 bases between the germline ends. The CDR3 has 11 amino acids. CDR3 protein: CASRWYNEQFF. In DNA form, the CDR3 reads TGTGCCTCTCGTTGGTACAATGAGCAGTTCTTC.

This chain connects TRBV28 to TRBJ2-7; possible D gene TRBD1, 6 bases. V was shortened by 6 bases and J by 3 bases, with 9 bases between the two germline ends. The CDR3 spans 12 residues. Germline assignment: CDR1 MDHEN and CDR2 SYDVKM. Here the CDR3 reads CASRVQGYEQYF. The CDR3 nucleotides read TGTGCCAGCAGGGTACAGGGCTACGAGCAGTACTTC.

The V and J genes are TRBV6-5 and TRBJ1-1; D is possibly TRBD1 (5 bases). The V end lost 7 bases, the J end lost 7 bases, and 13 bases lay between the germline ends. The CDR3 is 12 residues long. Germline CDR1 is MNHEY and CDR2 is SVGAGI. In nucleotides, the CDR3 is TGTGCCAGCATCCCCGGGGCAGGTGAAGCTTTCTTT. This translates into CASIPGAGEAFF.